The rows below give T cell receptor beta chains drawn from one sample of a study of blood T cell repertoires in COVID-19. Generated by immunoSEQ multiplex PCR, the TCRdb table keeps only in-frame clones and is missing some. The data contain under 250,000 clones, more than 70% of them singletons. Input material: PBMCs or T cells enriched from blood (not recorded which). The receptor set was obtained from a man aged 25 to 40 with acute COVID-19. The CDR3 runs from the conserved cysteine through the conserved F or W. D genes are given only for firm matches. Clone size is shown for a subset of rows, as once, few, many or a class of expanded clone.

V gene	clone size	D gene	J gene	CDR3 protein	CDR3 DNA
TRBV5-1	NA	TRBD1	TRBJ1-1	CASRGRGEPLNTEAFF	TGCGCCAGCAGGGGCAGGGGGGAGCCGTTGAACACTGAAGCTTTCTTT
TRBV27	NA	NA	TRBJ1-5	CASSPTGGHQPQHF	TGTGCCAGCAGCCCGACGGGAGGGCATCAGCCCCAGCATTTT
TRBV5-4	NA	TRBD2	TRBJ2-7	CASSLAVGRGYF	TGTGCCAGCAGCTTGGCGGTGGGGAGGGGGTACTTC
TRBV5-4	NA	NA	TRBJ2-4	CASSLDRQVYAIQYF	TGTGCCAGCAGCTTGGATAGGCAGGTTTATGCCATTCAGTACTTC
TRBV2	NA	TRBD2	TRBJ2-7	CASSEARDYSSYEQYF	TGTGCCAGCAGTGAAGCCCGGGACTATAGCTCCTACGAGCAGTACTTC
TRBV27	NA	TRBD1	TRBJ1-1	CASSTDRGEAFF	TGTGCCAGCAGTACCGACAGGGGTGAAGCTTTCTTT
TRBV7-7	NA	TRBD2	TRBJ2-5	CASSLGLAGTQETQYF	TGTGCCAGCAGCTTAGGGCTAGCGGGGACTCAAGAGACCCAGTACTTC
TRBV6-5	NA	TRBD2	TRBJ2-3	CASRQAGARPDTQYF	TGTGCCAGCAGACAAGCGGGGGCCCGCCCAGATACGCAGTATTTT
TRBV7-9	NA	NA	TRBJ2-1	CASSLGANNEQFF	TGTGCCAGCAGCTTAGGCGCAAACAATGAGCAGTTCTTC
TRBV3-1/TRBV3-2	few	NA	TRBJ1-6	CASSQHGTSLNSPLHF	TGTGCCAGCAGCCAACACGGGACATCGCTTAATTCACCCCTCCACTTT
TRBV6-4	NA	TRBD1	TRBJ2-3	CASGTGLTDTQYF	TGTGCCAGCGGGACAGGGCTCACAGATACGCAGTATTTT
TRBV28	NA	TRBD2	TRBJ2-5	CASVAQRGAGAETQYF	TGTGCCAGCGTAGCCCAGCGGGGGGCTGGGGCAGAGACCCAGTACTTC
TRBV14	NA	NA	TRBJ1-2	CASSQWAGGGYTF	TGTGCCAGCAGCCAATGGGCCGGGGGGGGCTACACCTTC
TRBV5-1	NA	TRBD2	TRBJ2-1	CASSPTSGGLYNEQFF	TGCGCCAGCAGCCCCACTAGCGGGGGGCTCTACAATGAGCAGTTCTTC
TRBV29-1	NA	NA	TRBJ2-7	CSVTWTAPYEQYF	TGCAGCGTTACGTGGACAGCTCCTTATGAGCAGTACTTC
TRBV18	NA	NA	TRBJ1-1	CASSPKGHMNTEAFF	TGTGCCAGCTCACCCAAGGGACATATGAACACTGAAGCTTTCTTT
TRBV9	once	TRBD1	TRBJ2-7	CASSVGQGASYEQYF	TGTGCCAGCAGCGTAGGACAGGGGGCATCCTACGAGCAGTACTTC
TRBV13	once	NA	TRBJ1-2	CASSLVQKGYTF	TGTGCCAGCAGCTTAGTCCAGAAGGGCTACACCTTC
TRBV3-1/TRBV3-2	NA	NA	TRBJ2-1	CASSQVSRGRTYNEQFF	TGTGCCAGCAGCCAAGTCTCGCGGGGGCGAACCTACAATGAGCAGTTCTTC
TRBV6-5	NA	NA	TRBJ1-1	CASIKKRRLEAEAFF	TGTGCCAGCATTAAAAAGAGGAGGCTCGAAGCTGAAGCTTTCTTT
TRBV6-5	NA	TRBD2	TRBJ2-4	CASSPPGGAKNIQYF	TGTGCCAGCAGTCCCCCCGGGGGGGCCAAAAACATTCAGTACTTC
TRBV7-2	few	NA	TRBJ1-2	CASSWASNYGYTF	TGTGCCAGCAGCTGGGCATCCAACTATGGCTACACCTTC
TRBV10-3	few	NA	TRBJ2-2	CAISESEDGELFF	TGTGCCATCAGTGAGTCAGAGGACGGGGAGCTGTTTTTT
TRBV7-9	NA	TRBD1	TRBJ2-3	CASSRTGASTDTQYF	TGTGCCAGCAGCCGGACAGGGGCTAGCACAGATACGCAGTATTTT
TRBV14	NA	NA	TRBJ2-7	CASSQGPGKNAEQYF	TGTGCCAGCAGCCAAGGTCCAGGGAAAAACGCCGAGCAGTACTTC
TRBV5-1	NA	NA	TRBJ1-4	CASSLDSPYEKLFF	TGCGCCAGCAGCTTGGACAGTCCGTATGAAAAACTGTTTTTT
TRBV7-2	NA	TRBD1	TRBJ1-1	CASSSYGTENTEAFF	TGTGCCAGCAGCTCTTACGGGACAGAGAACACTGAAGCTTTCTTT
TRBV19	few	NA	TRBJ1-5	CASSLPSQPQHF	TGTGCCAGTAGTCTTCCGAGCCAGCCCCAGCATTTT
TRBV7-6	NA	TRBD1	TRBJ2-6	CASSSKIVGQGYSGANVLTF	TGTGCCAGCAGCTCAAAGATCGTGGGACAGGGGTACTCTGGGGCCAACGTCCTGACTTTC